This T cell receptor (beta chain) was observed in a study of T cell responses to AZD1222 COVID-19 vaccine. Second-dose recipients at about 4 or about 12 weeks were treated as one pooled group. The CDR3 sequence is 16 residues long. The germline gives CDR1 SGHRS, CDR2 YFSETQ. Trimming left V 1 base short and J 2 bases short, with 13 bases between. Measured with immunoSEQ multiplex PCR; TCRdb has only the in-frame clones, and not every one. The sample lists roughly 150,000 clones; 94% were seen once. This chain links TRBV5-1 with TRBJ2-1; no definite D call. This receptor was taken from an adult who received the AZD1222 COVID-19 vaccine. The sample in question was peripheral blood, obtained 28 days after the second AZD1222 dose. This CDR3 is CASSLRAEPPYNEQFF. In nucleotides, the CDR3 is TGCGCCAGCAGCTTGAGGGCAGAACCCCCCTACAATGAGCAGTTCTTC.